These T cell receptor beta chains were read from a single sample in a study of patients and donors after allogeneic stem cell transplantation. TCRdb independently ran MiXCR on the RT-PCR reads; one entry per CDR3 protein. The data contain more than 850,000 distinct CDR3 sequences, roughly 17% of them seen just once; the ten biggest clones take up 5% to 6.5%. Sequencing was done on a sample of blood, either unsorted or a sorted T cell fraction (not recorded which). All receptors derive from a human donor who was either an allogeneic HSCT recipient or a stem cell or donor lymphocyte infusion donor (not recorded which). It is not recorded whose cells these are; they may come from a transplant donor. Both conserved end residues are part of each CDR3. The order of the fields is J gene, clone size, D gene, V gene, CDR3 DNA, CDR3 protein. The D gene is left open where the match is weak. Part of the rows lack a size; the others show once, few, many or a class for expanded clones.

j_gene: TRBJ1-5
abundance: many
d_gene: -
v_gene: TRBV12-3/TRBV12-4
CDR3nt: TGTGCCAGCAGTTTACAGGGGAGGATCAATCAGCCCCAGCATTTT
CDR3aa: CASSLQGRINQPQHF

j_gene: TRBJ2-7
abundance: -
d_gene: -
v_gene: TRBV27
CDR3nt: TGTGCCAGCAGCTCATCGGTATCCTACGAGCAGTACTTC
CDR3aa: CASSSSVSYEQYF

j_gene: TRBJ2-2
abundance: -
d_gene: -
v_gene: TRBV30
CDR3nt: TGTGCCTGGAGCGAAATCAGGGCCGGGGAGCTGTTTTTT
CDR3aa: CAWSEIRAGELFF

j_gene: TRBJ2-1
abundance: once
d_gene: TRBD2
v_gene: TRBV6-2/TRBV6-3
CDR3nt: TGTGCCAGCAGTTACGACCCACTAGCGGGGGGGATGAGGAATGAGCAGTTCTTC
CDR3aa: CASSYDPLAGGMRNEQFF

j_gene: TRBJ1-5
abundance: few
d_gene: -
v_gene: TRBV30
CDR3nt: TGTGCCTGGAGTTCCGGCGTCCTACGACCGAATCAGCCCCAGCATTTT
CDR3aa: CAWSSGVLRPNQPQHF

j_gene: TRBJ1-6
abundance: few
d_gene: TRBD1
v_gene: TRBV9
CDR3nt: TGTGCCAGCAGCCCCCGGACAGGTCTTAATTCACCCCTCCACTTT
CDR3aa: CASSPRTGLNSPLHF

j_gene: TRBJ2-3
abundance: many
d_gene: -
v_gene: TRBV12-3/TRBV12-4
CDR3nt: TGTGCCAGCAGTTTAGCGGGCGGAACCACAGATACGCAGTATTTT
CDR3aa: CASSLAGGTTDTQYF

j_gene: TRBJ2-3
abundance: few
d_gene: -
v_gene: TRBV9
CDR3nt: TGTGCCAGCAGCGTATTGGGGGGGCCTGGAGATACGCAGTATTTT
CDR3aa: CASSVLGGPGDTQYF

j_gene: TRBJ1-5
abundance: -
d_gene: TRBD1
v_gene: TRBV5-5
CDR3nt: TGTGCCAGCAGCTCAACAGGGGATGGGGAAGCCCAGCATTTT
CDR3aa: CASSSTGDGEAQHF

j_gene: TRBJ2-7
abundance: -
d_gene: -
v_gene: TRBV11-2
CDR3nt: TGTGCCAGCAGCTTAGATACGGAAAGTTACGAGCAGTACTTC
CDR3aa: CASSLDTESYEQYF